The sequence of this TCR beta chain was determined in a study of T cell changes during pregnancy in multiple sclerosis. This table comes from immunoSEQ multiplex PCR, and its TCRdb copy is limited to in-frame clones, with some not included. Altogether 55,000 to 65,000 clones are present, 90% being singletons, with the ten largest covering 3.3%. The material sequenced was peripheral blood, taken in the first trimester of pregnancy. The TCR was taken from a female donor in good health, enrolled as a control in a pregnancy study.

As DNA, the CDR3 is TGCGCCAGCAGCCCCGAGCCTACAGATACGCAGTATTTT. This encodes CASSPEPTDTQYF. This chain uses TRBV5-1 with TRBJ2-3; no clear D gene. CDR3 length: 13 residues. With 4 bases removed from V and 3 bases from J, the gap between germline ends came to 9 bases. Looked up from germline, CDR1 is SGHRS and CDR2 is YFSETQ.